A single sample gave rise to the 17 T cell receptor beta chains below, sequenced in a study of blood T cell repertoires in COVID-19. Profiling relied on immunoSEQ multiplex PCR, and the TCRdb table lists in-frame clones only, not all of them. The top ten clones hold over 40% of a sample with 63,000 or so clones, about 82% of them seen once. Sequencing was done on a sample of peripheral blood. The receptors were gathered from a human donor in a cohort sampled during active COVID-19.

The chain carries TRBV11-3 and TRBJ1-4, with unresolved D. The germline gives CDR1 SGHNT, CDR2 YENEEA. This CDR3 has 15 amino acids. V lost 2 bases to trimming and J lost 5 bases, with 12 bases between them. The DNA of the CDR3 is TGTGCCAGCAGCTTATACTCCCAACCCAATGAAAAACTGTTTTTT. The encoded protein is CASSLYSQPNEKLFF.

This chain uses TRBV7-8 with TRBJ2-3; D unresolved. The CDR3 length is 13 residues. Trimming removed 1 base at V and 4 bases at J, with 6 bases between. The germline gives CDR1 SGHVS, CDR2 FQNEAQ. Here the CDR3 DNA reads TGTGCCAGCAGCTTAGTGAGCCCAGATACGCAGTATTTT. This sequence encodes CASSLVSPDTQYF.

The chain carries TRBV6-5 and TRBJ2-7, with 9 positions matching TRBD1. V lost 3 bases to trimming and J lost 6 bases; unmatched junction nucleotides: 6. Germline lookup yields CDR1 MNHEY and CDR2 SVGAGI. This CDR3 has 14 amino acids. CDR3: CASSYTGQGSEQYF. The CDR3 DNA reads as TGTGCCAGCAGTTATACGGGACAGGGAAGCGAGCAGTACTTC.

This chain links TRBV5-4 with TRBJ1-1; 7 positions match TRBD1. Germline V lookup: CDR1 SGHNT, CDR2 YYREEE (reference sequence). The length of the CDR3 is 15 residues. V dropped 5 bases and J dropped 6; count of bases not matched to a gene: 13. DNA for the CDR3: TGTGCCAGCAGTTACCCCGGGACAGAATCATCTGAAGCTTTCTTT. This sequence encodes CASSYPGTESSEAFF. Based on the CDR3 plus reference TRBV5-4 and TRBJ1-1, the full variable domain is ETGVTQSPTHLIKTRGQQVTLRCSSQSGHNTVSWYQQALGQGPQFIFQYYREEENGRGNFPPRFSGLQFPNYSSELNVNALELDDSALYLCASSYPGTESSEAFFGQGTRLTVV.

This chain links TRBV18 with TRBJ1-2, with D possibly matching TRBD1 (5 bases). V lost 8 bases and J 4 bases, leaving 20 bases between the germline ends. The CDR3 consists of 15 residues. Germline CDR1 reads KGHSH; CDR2 reads LQKENI. CDR3 DNA sequence: TGTGCCAGCACCCTTGCAGGGCGTCAAATCTATGGCTACACCTTC. Encoded protein: CASTLAGRQIYGYTF. The variable domain in full, completed from reference TRBV18 and TRBJ1-2, reads NAGVMQNPRHLVRRRGQEARLRCSPMKGHSHVYWYRQLPEEGLKFMVYLQKENIIDESGMPKERFSAEFPKEGPSILRIQQVVRGDSAAYFCASTLAGRQIYGYTFGSGTRLTVV.

The chain employs TRBV18 and TRBJ1-2, with TRBD1 matching over 8 bases. There are 15 residues in the CDR3. Germline V gene lookup returns CDR1 KGHSH and CDR2 LQKENI. After removal of 5 bases from V and 2 bases from J, the junction contained 7 bases not matched to a gene. DNA for the CDR3: TGTGCCAGCTCAACCGGTGGACAGGGAAACTATGGCTACACCTTC. This gives the protein CASSTGGQGNYGYTF. Variable domain in full (rest from reference TRBV18 and TRBJ1-2): NAGVMQNPRHLVRRRGQEARLRCSPMKGHSHVYWYRQLPEEGLKFMVYLQKENIIDESGMPKERFSAEFPKEGPSILRIQQVVRGDSAAYFCASSTGGQGNYGYTFGSGTRLTVV.

V is TRBV5-4 and J is TRBJ2-3, with 10 bases that match TRBD1. This CDR3 contains 15 residues. V was clipped by 1 base and J by 7 bases; unmatched bases: 6. In germline, CDR1 is SGHNT, CDR2 YYREEE (reference sequence). CDR3 sequence reads: CASSLWDRGMNTQYF. CDR3 in DNA: TGTGCCAGCAGCTTGTGGGACAGGGGTATGAATACGCAGTATTTT. The whole variable domain, remainder taken from reference TRBV5-4 and TRBJ2-3, is ETGVTQSPTHLIKTRGQQVTLRCSSQSGHNTVSWYQQALGQGPQFIFQYYREEENGRGNFPPRFSGLQFPNYSSELNVNALELDDSALYLCASSLWDRGMNTQYFGPGTRLTVL.

This clone has more than one count but fewer than ten. The V call is TRBV9, the J call TRBJ2-2, with D possibly being TRBD1 (7 bases). Germline V gene lookup returns CDR1 SGDLS and CDR2 YYNGEE. The V end lost 4 bases, the J end lost 6 bases, and 13 bases lay between the germline ends. CDR3 size: 14 residues. CDR3: CASSQGGGSGELFF. CDR3 DNA sequence: TGTGCCAGCAGCCAGGGGGGCGGGTCCGGGGAGCTGTTTTTT.

A single count supports this clone. CDR3 DNA: TGCAGTGCTAGTAGGCGGGGGGAGTACCACAATGAGCAGTTCTTC. Translation gives CSASRRGEYHNEQFF. The chain employs TRBV20-1 and TRBJ2-1; 8 positions match TRBD2. Germline V gives CDR1 DFQATT, CDR2 SNEGSKA (reference sequence). With 3 bases clipped from V and 5 bases from J, the junction kept 9 bases outside the gene matches. There are 15 residues in the CDR3.

V usage is TRBV18 and J usage is TRBJ1-1; D is perhaps TRBD1 (6 bases). The CDR3 is 15 amino acids. The germline V gene has CDR1 KGHSH and CDR2 LQKENI. The V end lost 2 bases, the J end lost 2 bases, and 12 bases lay between the germline ends. As DNA, the CDR3 is TGTGCCAGCTCACCAGGGGGACACTCAAACACTGAAGCTTTCTTT. This sequence encodes CASSPGGHSNTEAFF. Using reference TRBV18 and TRBJ1-1 for the parts outside the CDR3, the full variable domain is NAGVMQNPRHLVRRRGQEARLRCSPMKGHSHVYWYRQLPEEGLKFMVYLQKENIIDESGMPKERFSAEFPKEGPSILRIQQVVRGDSAAYFCASSPGGHSNTEAFFGQGTRLTVV.

Worth noting for this clone: The sample carries other DNA sequences with the same CDR3. This chain uses TRBV9 with TRBJ2-7, with 11 bases aligning to TRBD1. After removal of 3 bases from V and 4 bases from J, the junction contained 6 bases not matched to a gene. CDR3 length: 15 residues. The germline CDR1 and CDR2 sequences are SGDLS and YYNGEE. CDR3 sequence: CASSAGTGGFYEQYF. As DNA, the CDR3 is TGTGCCAGCAGCGCCGGGACAGGGGGTTTTTACGAGCAGTACTTC.

The rearrangement links TRBV2 to TRBJ1-2; D is possibly TRBD1 (6 bases). The CDR3 has 13 residues. Germline assignment: CDR1 SNHLY and CDR2 FYNNEI. Trimming shortened V by 6 bases and J by 7 bases, and 15 bases separated the two germline ends. This CDR3 is CASRGTGPVGYTF. For the CDR3, the DNA is TGTGCCAGCAGAGGAACAGGGCCCGTTGGCTACACCTTC.

This chain uses TRBV6-2 or TRBV6-3 with TRBJ1-1; D is possibly TRBD1 (5 bases). The V and J ends lost 2 bases and 0 bases respectively, with 7 bases between them. The CDR3 is 14 residues long. Germline V gene sequence: CDR1 MNHEY, CDR2 SVGEGT. DNA of the CDR3: TGTGCCAGCAGTTACAGGGGTCTGAACACTGAAGCTTTCTTT. Residues: CASSYRGLNTEAFF.

The chain employs TRBV7-8 and TRBJ1-2; the D gene is possibly TRBD1 (6 bases). Trimming took 0 bases from V and 0 from J, leaving 20 bases between them. CDR3 length: 19 residues. CDR1 is SGHVS and CDR2 is FQNEAQ in the germline V gene. For the CDR3, the DNA is TGTGCCAGCAGCTTAGCGGGTACAGGGAGAGCAGACACTAACTATGGCTACACCTTC. Translation gives CASSLAGTGRADTNYGYTF.

The V call is TRBV15, the J call TRBJ1-2, with 9 nucleotides matching TRBD1. Trimming cost V 6 bases and J 6 bases; bases outside gene matches: 11. The CDR3 consists of 15 residues. The V gene's germline CDR1 is LNHNV and CDR2 YYDKDF (reference sequence). CDR3 residues: CATSKWDREGNGYTF. The CDR3 DNA reads TGTGCCACCAGTAAGTGGGACAGGGAAGGTAATGGCTACACCTTC.

CDR3 sequence (DNA): TGTGCCAGCAGTTACTCGACACAGACCTATGGCTACACCTTC. This gives the protein CASSYSTQTYGYTF. The J gene is TRBJ1-2, the V gene TRBV6-5; D is undetermined. Trimming took off 0 bases at V and 4 bases at J, with 9 bases between the two ends. Per the germline V gene, CDR1 is MNHEY and CDR2 is SVGAGI. CDR3 length equals 14 residues.

The V call is TRBV12-3 or TRBV12-4, the J call TRBJ1-2; no definite D call. There are 13 residues in the CDR3. V gave up 3 bases and J gave up 8 bases, with 13 bases separating them. CDR3 sequence: CASSFRGREGYTF. The CDR3 DNA reads as TGTGCCAGCAGTTTTAGAGGGCGTGAGGGCTACACCTTC.